This paragraph reports one T cell receptor beta chain. The data originate from a study of blood T cell repertoires in COVID-19. Germline-derived CDR1 and CDR2 are LGHNA and YSLEER. The CDR3 is 16 amino acids. V was pared by 1 base and J by 5 bases, with 14 bases between. Assay: immunoSEQ multiplex PCR; the TCRdb copy retains only in-frame clones and omits some. The data show tens of thousands of clones, with over 75% seen just once and around 27% held by the top ten. The chain employs TRBV4-3 and TRBJ2-2, with D tentatively TRBD2 (6 bases). The sample was peripheral blood. The receptor was derived from an elderly man with active or convalescent COVID-19. DNA of the CDR3: TGCGCCAGCAGCCAAGGGGAGGCAGGTCGAACCGGGGAGCTGTTTTTT. Translation gives CASSQGEAGRTGELFF.